Below are 29 T cell receptor beta chains sequenced from a single sample in a study of T cell changes during pregnancy in multiple sclerosis. TCRdb's copy holds only in-frame clones and misses some; the assay was immunoSEQ multiplex PCR. Seen here are about 42,000 clones, approximately 81% observed once, and the top ten hold 0.55% to 0.75%. The sequenced sample was CD4+ T cells from peripheral blood mononuclear cells, obtained before pregnancy. Receptors originate from a female donor with multiple sclerosis, enrolled in a pregnancy study.

V and J are TRBV4-2 and TRBJ1-1, with unresolved D. This CDR3 has 15 amino acids. The germline V gene has CDR1 LGHNA and CDR2 YNFKEQ. Between the trimmed V and J ends, which lost 0 bases and 2 bases, there was a span of 10 bases. In DNA, the CDR3 is TGTGCCAGCAGCCAAGATCGTCAGGATAACACTGAAGCTTTCTTT. Encoded protein: CASSQDRQDNTEAFF.

The chain carries TRBV14 and TRBJ2-1; 9 bases are a match to TRBD2. The V gene end was trimmed by 0 bases and the J gene end by 1 base; junction bases not matched to a gene: 4. This CDR3 is 17 amino acids long. CDR1 is SGHDN and CDR2 is FVKESK in the germline V gene. The DNA for the CDR3 is TGTGCCAGCAGCCAAGAAATACTAGCGGGTTCCTACAATGAGCAGTTCTTC. It codes for CASSQEILAGSYNEQFF.

The chain uses TRBV30 and TRBJ2-7; tentative D call: TRBD2 (6 bases). Deletions cut 3 bases from V and 4 bases from J, with 19 bases between. This CDR3 spans 15 amino acids. Germline CDR1 and CDR2: GTSNPN and SVGIG (reference sequence). CDR3 sequence reads: CAWSTSGTFLYEQYF. The CDR3 DNA is TGTGCCTGGAGCACCTCCGGGACTTTTCTATACGAGCAGTACTTC. The full variable domain, with the rest looked up from reference TRBV30 and TRBJ2-7, is SQTIHQWPATLVQPVGSPLSLECTVEGTSNPNLYWYRQAAGRGLQLLFYSVGIGQISSEVPQNLSASRPQDRQFILSSKKLLLSDSGFYLCAWSTSGTFLYEQYFGPGTRLTVT.

This clone has only one observation. The V gene is TRBV7-2, the J gene TRBJ1-1, with D tentatively TRBD1 (5 bases). This CDR3 region has 14 residues. Germline CDR1 and CDR2: SGHTA and FQGNSA. V lost 5 bases to trimming and J lost 0 bases, with 10 bases between them. The CDR3 bases are TGTGCCAGCAGCCCCTCGGGGGTGAACACTGAAGCTTTCTTT. Encoded protein: CASSPSGVNTEAFF.

This clone has more than one count but fewer than ten. The chain is built from TRBV30 and TRBJ1-1; TRBD1 might be the D (5 bases). CDR3 length: 15 amino acids. CDR1 is GTSNPN and CDR2 is SVGIG in the germline V gene (reference sequence). Trimming cost V 4 bases and J 1 base, with 16 bases left between them. This chain's CDR3 is CAWNQIAGRNTEAFF. CDR3 DNA sequence: TGTGCCTGGAACCAAATTGCGGGACGGAACACTGAAGCTTTCTTT.

The chain carries TRBV6-5 and TRBJ2-7; 7 bases line up with TRBD1. The CDR3 sequence is 15 residues long. J gave up 1 base and V 5 bases, and 8 bases lay outside the gene matches. CDR1 and CDR2 (germline): MNHEY, SVGAGI. CDR3 coding DNA: TGTGCCAGCAGTGGGTCCAGGGGGTGGTCCTACGAGCAGTACTTC. Translating gives CASSGSRGWSYEQYF.

The chain has TRBV25-1 and TRBJ2-1, with D possibly being TRBD2 (6 bases). CDR1 and CDR2 from the germline V gene are MGHDK and SYGVNS. CDR3 size: 11 residues. The ends were cut back, 5 bases at V and 10 bases at J, with 9 bases in the middle. CDR3 amino acids: CASSWGGEQFF. CDR3 nucleotide sequence: TGTGCCAGCAGTTGGGGAGGCGAGCAGTTCTTC.

The chain carries TRBV7-3 and TRBJ2-6; TRBD2 might be the D (6 bases). This CDR3 has 17 amino acids. The germline V gene encodes CDR1 SGHTA and CDR2 FQGTGA. Trimming removed 5 bases at V and 4 bases at J, with 18 bases between. The CDR3 nucleotides are TGTGCCAGCAGCCAAGTGGGGGGACTTGAGGGGGCCAACGTCCTGACTTTC. Protein: CASSQVGGLEGANVLTF.

This clone was found a few times. The chain recombines TRBV9 with TRBJ2-2, with D perhaps TRBD2 (5 bases). The CDR3 has 13 amino acids. V lost 4 bases, J lost 5 bases, and 9 bases lay in between. CDR1 SGDLS and CDR2 YYNGEE come from the germline V gene. DNA of the CDR3: TGTGCCAGCAGCCCGAGGGCTACCGGGGAGCTGTTTTTT. Translation gives CASSPRATGELFF.

This chain links TRBV28 with TRBJ1-2; D possibly corresponds to TRBD1 (6 bases). CDR1 and CDR2 from the germline V gene are MDHEN and SYDVKM. This CDR3 region has 15 residues. V was shortened by 5 bases and J by 5 bases, with 18 bases between the two germline ends. The CDR3 nucleotides are TGTGCCAGCAGTCCGACAGGCCTCCTTTCTTATGGCTACACCTTC. Amino acid sequence: CASSPTGLLSYGYTF.

Judged by abundance, this clone is medium-sized. The chain combines TRBV19 with TRBJ2-6, with D hard to call. Trimming removed 5 bases from V and 1 base from J, with 6 bases in between. CDR1 and CDR2 from the germline V gene are LNHDA and SQIVND (reference sequence). CDR3 length: 14 amino acids. CDR3 nucleotide sequence: TGTGCCAGTAGTGTCCAGTCTGGGGCCAACGTCCTGACTTTC. Its protein is CASSVQSGANVLTF.

The genes are TRBV7-9 and TRBJ2-7, with D unresolved. The length of the CDR3 is 16 residues. Trimming cost V 5 bases and J 0 bases, with 17 bases left between them. Germline V CDR1 and CDR2: SEHNR, FQNEAQ (reference sequence). For the CDR3, the DNA is TGTGCCAGCAGCCTACTGGGCGCCGGTGGCTCCTACGAGCAGTACTTC. Protein product: CASSLLGAGGSYEQYF.

The gene calls are TRBV2 and TRBJ2-7; TRBD1 matches 9 bases. J lost 2 bases, V lost 5 bases, and 10 bases had no gene match. CDR3 length equals 16 residues. Germline V gives CDR1 SNHLY, CDR2 FYNNEI. CDR3 coding DNA: TGTGCCAGCAGTCCAAACCGGGACAGGGTAGCCTACGAGCAGTACTTC. Amino acid sequence: CASSPNRDRVAYEQYF.

The genes are TRBV6-6 and TRBJ2-7; D not resolved. The CDR3 runs 15 residues. V was trimmed by 6 bases and J by 0 bases, leaving 15 bases between them. The germline V gene encodes CDR1 MNHNY and CDR2 SVGAGI (reference sequence). The CDR3 nucleotides read TGTGCCAGCAGCTACAGCTTCTTCAACTCCTACGAGCAGTACTTC. It specifies CASSYSFFNSYEQYF.

This clone was observed a handful of times. The gene calls are TRBV5-1 and TRBJ2-7; 12 positions match TRBD1. This CDR3 has 15 amino acids. V lost 1 base to trimming and J lost 9 bases; unmatched junction nucleotides: 8. The germline gives CDR1 SGHRS, CDR2 YFSETQ. The CDR3 DNA sequence: TGCGCCAGCAGCTTGTACGGGACAGGGGGCGCAGGGCAGTACTTC. Its translation: CASSLYGTGGAGQYF.

This clone was detected a few times. The V call is TRBV2, the J call TRBJ2-5, with D possibly TRBD1 on 6 matching bases. The germline CDR1 and CDR2 sequences are SNHLY and FYNNEI. Trimming took off 4 bases at V and 3 bases at J, with 9 bases between the two ends. The CDR3 has 13 amino acids. CDR3 region: CASSANREETQYF. CDR3 bases: TGTGCCAGCAGTGCGAACAGGGAAGAGACCCAGTACTTC.

The chain joins TRBV7-3 to TRBJ2-3, with 14 bases lining up with TRBD2. The CDR3 has 16 amino acids. Germline V CDR1 and CDR2: SGHTA, FQGTGA. V was clipped by 4 bases and J by 8 bases; unmatched bases: 8. CDR3 sequence (DNA): TGTGCCAGCAGCTCGGGACTAGCGGGGGCCAGGAGTACGCAGTATTTT. Translated, it gives CASSSGLAGARSTQYF.

J is TRBJ2-1 and V is TRBV6-1; TRBD2 matches at 7 bases. Looked up from germline, CDR1 is MNHNS and CDR2 is SASEGT. The CDR3 is 18 residues long. The trim removed 1 base at V and 5 bases at J, leaving 14 bases unmatched. The CDR3 DNA reads as TGTGCCAGCAGTGAAGACCCCCCCGCCAGCGGGACGGACAATGAGCAGTTCTTC. This codes for CASSEDPPASGTDNEQFF.

The rearrangement joins TRBV5-1 to TRBJ2-7; 13 bases line up with TRBD2. Germline V gives CDR1 SGHRS, CDR2 YFSETQ. The CDR3 runs 15 residues. The V and J ends lost 4 bases and 7 bases, in that order; junction bases with no gene match: 8. CDR3 bases: TGCGCCAGCAGCCTCACTAGCGGGAGGGCTGGAGAGCAGTACTTC. Its protein is CASSLTSGRAGEQYF. The full variable domain, completed using reference TRBV5-1 and TRBJ2-7, is KAGVTQTPRYLIKTRGQQVTLSCSPISGHRSVSWYQQTPGQGLQFLFEYFSETQRNKGNFPGRFSGRQFSNSRSEMNVSTLELGDSALYLCASSLTSGRAGEQYFGPGTRLTVT.

This clone was counted once. The chain uses TRBV5-1 and TRBJ2-2, with 15 bases that match TRBD2. This CDR3 region has 16 residues. The germline gives CDR1 SGHRS, CDR2 YFSETQ. Unmatched junction bases numbered 2, after V lost 7 bases and J lost 1 base. The CDR3 protein is CASEGLAGGNTGELFF. DNA of the CDR3: TGCGCCAGCGAGGGACTAGCGGGAGGGAACACCGGGGAGCTGTTTTTT.

The chain uses TRBV18 and TRBJ1-1; the D gene is possibly TRBD1 (6 bases). Germline V gene lookup returns CDR1 KGHSH and CDR2 LQKENI. The CDR3 totals 15 residues. V was clipped by 2 bases and J by 3 bases, with 13 bases between them. CDR3 in DNA: TGTGCCAGCTCACCAGAAACAGGGACCTACACTGAAGCTTTCTTT. As protein: CASSPETGTYTEAFF.

The chain recombines TRBV9 with TRBJ2-7; tentatively, D is TRBD1 (6 bases). This CDR3 is 15 amino acids long. Looked up from germline, CDR1 is SGDLS and CDR2 is YYNGEE. V was clipped by 0 bases and J by 3 bases, with 13 bases between them. The CDR3, as DNA: TGTGCCAGCAGCGTAGAGGGAGACAGGTACTACGAGCAGTACTTC. It is translated as CASSVEGDRYYEQYF.

The chain uses TRBV7-8 and TRBJ1-1; weak D call: TRBD1 (5 bases). CDR1 and CDR2 from the germline V gene are SGHVS and FQNEAQ. V lost 5 bases to trimming and J lost 6 bases, with 13 bases between them. The CDR3 has 13 residues. This CDR3 is CASSKGREAEAFF. CDR3 DNA: TGTGCCAGCAGCAAAGGCAGGGAGGCTGAAGCTTTCTTT.

This chain uses TRBV19 with TRBJ2-1; 7 positions agree with TRBD2. The CDR3 consists of 17 residues. Germline CDR1 is LNHDA and CDR2 is SQIVND (reference sequence). The junction had 5 bases not matched to a gene; V was cut back by 0 bases and J by 0 bases. The CDR3 DNA sequence: TGTGCCAGTAGTATAGATCGGGTAGCGGGCTCCTACAATGAGCAGTTCTTC. Its protein product is CASSIDRVAGSYNEQFF.

V is TRBV5-1 and J is TRBJ1-1; 8 bases agree with TRBD1. J lost 4 bases, V lost 1 base, and 3 bases had no gene match. Per the germline V gene, CDR1 is SGHRS and CDR2 is YFSETQ. This CDR3 contains 14 residues. The DNA for the CDR3 is TGCGCCAGCAGCTTGTGGACAGGGAGCACTGAAGCTTTCTTT. As protein: CASSLWTGSTEAFF. Looking up the rest from reference TRBV5-1 and TRBJ1-1 gives the full variable domain: KAGVTQTPRYLIKTRGQQVTLSCSPISGHRSVSWYQQTPGQGLQFLFEYFSETQRNKGNFPGRFSGRQFSNSRSEMNVSTLELGDSALYLCASSLWTGSTEAFFGQGTRLTVV.

The chain recombines TRBV5-1 with TRBJ1-1, with 7 bases aligning to TRBD1. The J segment lost 2 bases and the V segment lost 2 bases, leaving 3 bases of the junction unmatched. CDR3 size: 14 residues. Germline lookup yields CDR1 SGHRS and CDR2 YFSETQ. CDR3 DNA: TGCGCCAGCAGCTTTCAGGGGGAAAACACTGAAGCTTTCTTT. Residues: CASSFQGENTEAFF.

This clone was counted a few times. The V call is TRBV19, the J call TRBJ2-7, with D tentatively TRBD2 (6 bases). The CDR3 extends over 14 amino acids. Per the germline V gene, CDR1 is LNHDA and CDR2 is SQIVND (reference sequence). With 4 bases removed from V and 0 bases from J, the gap between germline ends came to 10 bases. The CDR3 reads CASSREVSSYEQYF. The CDR3 DNA reads TGTGCCAGTAGTAGGGAGGTGAGCTCCTACGAGCAGTACTTC.

The chain carries TRBV5-1 and TRBJ1-1; 8 bases are a match to TRBD1. Losses at the gene ends were 1 base for V and 3 bases for J; bases not matched to a gene: 8. Germline V gene data show CDR1 as SGHRS and CDR2 as YFSETQ. The CDR3 contains 16 residues. CDR3 nucleotide sequence: TGCGCCAGCAGCTTGATTGGTCAGGGGGCGCACACTGAAGCTTTCTTT. Translation gives CASSLIGQGAHTEAFF. Complete variable domain (other parts from reference TRBV5-1 and TRBJ1-1): KAGVTQTPRYLIKTRGQQVTLSCSPISGHRSVSWYQQTPGQGLQFLFEYFSETQRNKGNFPGRFSGRQFSNSRSEMNVSTLELGDSALYLCASSLIGQGAHTEAFFGQGTRLTVV.

This CDR3 reads CASSSLAGVYNEQFF. The CDR3 coding sequence is TGTGCCAGCAGTTCGCTAGCGGGGGTCTACAATGAGCAGTTCTTC. This chain links TRBV6-5 with TRBJ2-1; 10 bases agree with TRBD2. Losses at the gene ends were 4 bases for V and 3 bases for J; bases not matched to a gene: 3. The CDR3 runs to 15 residues. CDR1 MNHEY and CDR2 SVGAGI come from the germline V gene.